This T cell receptor (beta chain) emerged from a study of blood T cell repertoires in COVID-19. In the study overall: COVID-19 samples collected from the United States, Italy and Spain covered acute and convalescent phases. PBMCs, B-cell-depleted T cells, or T cells provided the cDNA or gDNA that made up the material.

As originally analysed: Amplifying reference gene primers gave estimates of nucleated cell counts. Repertoires were generated with immunoSEQ multiplex PCR, while TCRdb's copy carries only in-frame clones and drops some. The V and J calls and the clone size are those of that table, but D and trimming were determined from the DNA. The sample lists some 150,000 clones, around 89% occurring once. The count of this clone is one. The germline gives CDR1 KGHDR, CDR2 SFDVKD. This CDR3 is built from 14 residues. Trimming removed 3 bases at V and 8 bases at J, with 15 bases between. The chain links TRBV24-1 to TRBJ1-2, with D possibly matching TRBD1 (6 bases). Sequencing used peripheral blood. This TCR was sampled from a man aged 60 to 69 with active or convalescent COVID-19. CDR3 sequence: CATSDGAGEGGYTF. The CDR3, as DNA: TGTGCCACCAGTGATGGGGCAGGGGAGGGCGGCTACACCTTC.